Each of the 22 T cell receptor beta chains below was sequenced from the same sample in a study of T cells in Graves' hyperthyroidism and ophthalmopathy. RNA transcripts were the template for amplifying TCR beta CDR3 regions. An initial round of RT-PCR targeting the TCR CDR3 relied on the HTBI primer set. TCRdb re-called the multiplex PCR reads with MiXCR, one entry per CDR3 protein. Of around 300,000 distinct CDR3 sequences listed, 20% to 25% are singletons. Sequencing was performed on blood. These receptors all stem from a man in his forties with Graves' hyperthyroidism that later progressed to Graves' ophthalmopathy.

This clonotype was picked up a small number of times. V gene TRBV20-1 combines with J gene TRBJ1-1; D is unresolved. CDR3 length: 11 amino acids. The V end was cut by 3 bases, the J end by 3 bases, with 5 bases between. CDR1 is DFQATT, CDR2 SNEGSKA, per germline (reference sequence). The CDR3 bases are TGCAGTGCTAGTTGGGACACTGAAGCTTTCTTT. It codes for CSASWDTEAFF.

At least ten counts were recorded for this clonotype. The V call is TRBV2, the J call TRBJ1-5; D unresolved. This CDR3 comprises 16 residues. With 6 bases removed from V and 2 bases from J, the gap between germline ends came to 17 bases. The germline gives CDR1 SNHLY, CDR2 FYNNEI. The CDR3 loop reads CASRAEVGFGNQPQHF. CDR3 sequence (DNA): TGTGCCAGCAGGGCTGAGGTGGGATTTGGCAATCAGCCCCAGCATTTT.

This clonotype showed up many times. V is TRBV18 and J is TRBJ2-2; the match to TRBD1 covers 9 bases. CDR1 KGHSH and CDR2 LQKENI come from the germline V gene. V lost 1 base, J lost 1 base, and 7 bases stayed unmatched. This CDR3 is 18 amino acids long. Here the CDR3 DNA reads TGTGCCAGCTCACCACAACCACCGGGACAGGGGAACACCGGGGAGCTGTTTTTT. This codes for CASSPQPPGQGNTGELFF.

This clonotype came up many times. This chain uses TRBV13 with TRBJ2-7; TRBD2 agrees at 9 bases. The trim removed 5 bases at V and 0 bases at J, leaving 5 bases unmatched. CDR3 length: 15 amino acids. Per germline, CDR1 PRHDT and CDR2 FYEKMQ (reference sequence). The CDR3 coding sequence is TGTGCCAGCAGCGACAATAGCGGGAGCTCCTACGAGCAGTACTTC. Translated: CASSDNSGSSYEQYF.

This clonotype was counted ten times or more. The chain links TRBV29-1 to TRBJ2-7; D gene unclear. CDR3 length equals 14 residues. V was trimmed by 6 bases and J by 0 bases, leaving 15 bases between them. The germline V gene has CDR1 SQVTM and CDR2 ANQGSEA. The CDR3 reads CSVGGARPSYEQYF. DNA for the CDR3: TGCAGCGTCGGCGGAGCCAGGCCCTCCTACGAGCAGTACTTC.

The table lists this clonotype with many counts. The V call is TRBV4-1, the J call TRBJ1-5; tentatively, D is TRBD1 (6 bases). CDR1 MGHRA and CDR2 YSYEKL come from the germline V gene. V was cut by 3 bases and J by 6 bases, with 15 bases left in between. The CDR3 consists of 15 residues. The CDR3 region has the DNA TGCGCCAGCAGCCAGGACGGTCCGGGGGCTCAGCCCCAGCATTTT. Translation gives CASSQDGPGAQPQHF.

The table lists this clonotype with many counts. This rearrangement joins TRBV18 to TRBJ2-4, with D maybe TRBD1 (6 bases). Germline CDR1 KGHSH, CDR2 LQKENI. The V end lost 4 bases, the J end lost 2 bases, and 15 bases lay between the germline ends. The CDR3 has 16 amino acids. This CDR3 reads CASSLTLGTSKNIQYF. The CDR3 DNA sequence: TGTGCCAGCTCACTCACACTCGGGACATCCAAAAACATTCAGTACTTC.

The V and J genes are TRBV6-1 and TRBJ1-1; 8 bases match TRBD1. The CDR3 consists of 11 residues. Trimming cost V 7 bases and J 8 bases; bases outside gene matches: 3. The germline CDR1 and CDR2 sequences are MNHNS and SASEGT. CDR3 bases: TGTGCCAGCACCTACAGGGGGGAAGCTTTCTTT. Translation gives CASTYRGEAFF.

In its sample, this clonotype was seen many times. The rearrangement links TRBV9 to TRBJ2-7, with 7 bases fitting TRBD2. Germline lookup yields CDR1 SGDLS and CDR2 YYNGEE. The CDR3 consists of 14 residues. Germline trimming cut 3 bases from V and 0 bases from J; bases unmatched to any gene: 3. CDR3 residues: CASSAGEGSYEQYF. CDR3 in DNA: TGTGCCAGCAGCGCGGGGGAGGGCTCCTACGAGCAGTACTTC. Full variable domain (rest looked up from reference TRBV9 and TRBJ2-7): DSGVTQTPKHLITATGQRVTLRCSPRSGDLSVYWYQQSLDQGLQFLIQYYNGEERAKGNILERFSAQQFPDLHSELNLSSLELGDSALYFCASSAGEGSYEQYFGPGTRLTVT.

This clonotype was counted ten times or more. The V call is TRBV29-1, the J call TRBJ2-5; D tentatively fits TRBD1 or TRBD2 (5 bases each). The V end was cut by 3 bases, the J end by 5 bases, with 13 bases between. Germline V gene lookup returns CDR1 SQVTM and CDR2 ANQGSEA. The CDR3 loop spans 13 amino acids. The CDR3: CSVEGGGRETQYF. CDR3 nucleotides: TGCAGCGTTGAGGGTGGGGGAAGGGAGACCCAGTACTTC.

The chain has TRBV6-5 and TRBJ2-2, with TRBD1 identical over 8 bases. Per germline, CDR1 MNHEY and CDR2 SVGAGI. V was pared by 0 bases and J by 7 bases, with 7 bases of the junction left unmatched. This CDR3 is built from 16 residues. Written as DNA, the CDR3 is TGTGCCAGCAGTTACTCACAGGGGGATTGGGGCGGGGAGCTGTTTTTT. Amino acid sequence: CASSYSQGDWGGELFF.

The chain combines TRBV6-2 or TRBV6-3 with TRBJ1-1; D is possibly TRBD1 (5 bases). The CDR3 is made up of 15 amino acids. Germline CDR1 is MNHEY and CDR2 is SVGEGT. CDR3 amino acids: CAIYRAGSPNTEAFF. CDR3 sequence (DNA): TGTGCTATTTACCGAGCAGGGAGCCCGAACACTGAAGCTTTCTTT.

The table lists this clonotype with many counts. CDR3 region: CASSDQTGVLYGYTF. The DNA of the CDR3 is TGTGCCAGCAGTGACCAAACAGGGGTCCTCTATGGCTACACCTTC. The V and J genes are TRBV6-1 and TRBJ1-2; 7 bases are a match to TRBD1. The CDR3 runs 15 residues. V was clipped by 3 bases and J by 4 bases; unmatched bases: 8. Germline CDR1 reads MNHNS; CDR2 reads SASEGT.

The chain employs TRBV27 and TRBJ1-2; 9 bases line up with TRBD1. The CDR3 sequence is 15 residues long. The V gene end was trimmed by 5 bases and the J gene end by 4 bases; junction bases not matched to a gene: 8. Looked up from germline, CDR1 is MNHEY and CDR2 is SMNVEV (reference sequence). The CDR3 region is CASSGPTGGSYGYTF. The CDR3 bases are TGTGCCAGCAGTGGCCCGACAGGGGGAAGCTATGGCTACACCTTC.

The sample holds many counts of this clonotype. V and J are TRBV9 and TRBJ1-3; tentative D call: TRBD1 (5 bases). V shed 6 bases and J shed 2 bases, with 18 bases lying between them. CDR3 length equals 16 residues. Germline loops: CDR1 SGDLS, CDR2 YYNGEE. This CDR3 is CASNPGDRLTGNTIYF. The CDR3 DNA is TGTGCCAGCAACCCGGGTGACAGACTTACTGGAAACACCATATATTTT.

The sample holds many counts of this clonotype. The CDR3 does not close with the conserved phenylalanine or tryptophan, likely indicating a read error. This sequence joins TRBV5-1 and TRBJ1-1, with a tentative D call TRBD1 (5 bases). Looked up from germline, CDR1 is SGHRS and CDR2 is YFSETQ. This CDR3 is built from 14 residues. V dropped 0 bases and J dropped 6 bases, with 12 bases sitting between them. For the CDR3, the DNA is TGCGCCAGCAGCTTGGAGTGGGGGACCCCTGAAGCTTTCCTT. Translated: CASSLEWGTPEAFL.

This clonotype has more than one count but fewer than ten. An end of the junction differs from the germline gene, which may be a read error. The chain combines TRBV2 with TRBJ2-6, with D possibly being TRBD1 (5 bases). In germline, CDR1 is SNHLY, CDR2 FYNNEI. The CDR3 has 17 residues. Here the CDR3 DNA reads TGTGCCAGCAAATACCTCTTGGGTCCCTCTGGGGCCAACGTCCTGACCTTC. Translated, it gives CASKYLLGPSGANVLTF.

In its sample, this clonotype was seen many times. V usage is TRBV20-1 and J usage is TRBJ2-5; D unresolved. The V gene lost 5 bases and the J gene lost 0 bases, with 7 bases spanning the gap. Germline-derived CDR1 and CDR2 are DFQATT and SNEGSKA (reference sequence). The CDR3 has 12 amino acids. CDR3 sequence (DNA): TGCAGTGCTGATCTGAACCAAGAGACCCAGTACTTC. Translating it yields CSADLNQETQYF.

The J gene is TRBJ1-5, the V gene TRBV28; D is perhaps TRBD1 (6 bases). The CDR3 is 13 amino acids. From germline, CDR1 is MDHEN and CDR2 SYDVKM. V was shortened by 6 bases and J by 4 bases, with 10 bases between the two germline ends. The chain's CDR3 is CASRDSLNQPQHF. The CDR3 nucleotides read TGTGCCAGCAGGGACAGCCTTAATCAGCCCCAGCATTTT.

The rearrangement links TRBV6-2 or TRBV6-3 to TRBJ2-7, with 8 bases lining up with TRBD1. Germline values: CDR1 MNHEY, CDR2 SVGEGT. V lost 6 bases, J lost 4 bases, and 23 bases stayed unmatched. The CDR3 is made up of 19 amino acids. The CDR3 region has the DNA TGTGCCAGCAGCCCCAGAGGGACAGGACCGTCCCAAAAGCTTTACGAGCAGTACTTC. Translated, it gives CASSPRGTGPSQKLYEQYF.

This clonotype was counted at least ten times. The chain couples TRBV27 to TRBJ1-2, with D tentatively TRBD1 (6 bases). Trimming removed 6 bases at V and 1 base at J, with 9 bases between. The CDR3 spans 13 residues. Per the germline V gene, CDR1 is MNHEY and CDR2 is SMNVEV (reference sequence). In DNA, the CDR3 is TGTGCCAGCAGACTGGACAGTAACTATGGCTACACCTTC. It specifies CASRLDSNYGYTF.

This clonotype was seen repeatedly, ten times or more. The chain uses TRBV24-1 and TRBJ2-5; D unclear. Trimming removed 1 base from V and 5 bases from J, with 4 bases in between. The germline gives CDR1 KGHDR, CDR2 SFDVKD. The CDR3 contains 12 residues. The CDR3, as DNA: TGTGCCACCAGTGATTTTGGGGAGACCCAGTACTTC. Translation: CATSDFGETQYF.